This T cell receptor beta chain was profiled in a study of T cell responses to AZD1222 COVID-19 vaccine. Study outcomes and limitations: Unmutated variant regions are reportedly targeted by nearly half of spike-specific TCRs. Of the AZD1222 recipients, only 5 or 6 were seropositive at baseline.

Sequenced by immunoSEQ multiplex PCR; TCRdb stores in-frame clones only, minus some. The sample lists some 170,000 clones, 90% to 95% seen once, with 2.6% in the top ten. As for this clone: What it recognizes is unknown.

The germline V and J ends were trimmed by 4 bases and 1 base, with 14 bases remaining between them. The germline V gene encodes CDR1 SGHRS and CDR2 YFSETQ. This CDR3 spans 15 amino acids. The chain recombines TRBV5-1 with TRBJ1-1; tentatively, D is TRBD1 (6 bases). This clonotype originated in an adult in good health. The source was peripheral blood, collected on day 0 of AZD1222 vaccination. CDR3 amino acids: CASSTAPTGNTEAFF. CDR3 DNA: TGCGCCAGCAGCACAGCCCCGACAGGGAACACTGAAGCTTTCTTT.